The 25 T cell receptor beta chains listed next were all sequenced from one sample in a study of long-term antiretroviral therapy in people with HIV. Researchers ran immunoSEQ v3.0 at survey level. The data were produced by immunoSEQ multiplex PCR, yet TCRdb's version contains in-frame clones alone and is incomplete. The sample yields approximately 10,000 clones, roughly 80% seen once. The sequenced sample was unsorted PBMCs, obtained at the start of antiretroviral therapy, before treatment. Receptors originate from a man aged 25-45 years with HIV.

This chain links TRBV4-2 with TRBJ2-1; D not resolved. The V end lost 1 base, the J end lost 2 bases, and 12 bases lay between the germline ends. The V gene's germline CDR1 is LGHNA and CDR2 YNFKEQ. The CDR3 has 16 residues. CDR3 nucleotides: TGTGCCAGCAGCCAAGGGGCCGGGCGTACCTACAATGAGCAGTTCTTC. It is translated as CASSQGAGRTYNEQFF.

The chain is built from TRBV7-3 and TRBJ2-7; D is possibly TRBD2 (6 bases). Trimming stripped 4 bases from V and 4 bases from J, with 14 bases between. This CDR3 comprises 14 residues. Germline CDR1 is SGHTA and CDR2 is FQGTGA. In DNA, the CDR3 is TGTGCCAGCAGCTCAGGGACTTGGGCTTACGAGCAGTACTTC. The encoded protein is CASSSGTWAYEQYF.

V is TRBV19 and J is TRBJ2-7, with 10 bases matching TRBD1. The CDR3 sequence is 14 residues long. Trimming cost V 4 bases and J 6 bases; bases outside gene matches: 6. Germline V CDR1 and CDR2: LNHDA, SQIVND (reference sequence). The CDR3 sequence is CASSTWDRGREQYF. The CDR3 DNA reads TGTGCCAGTAGTACCTGGGACAGGGGCCGCGAGCAGTACTTC.

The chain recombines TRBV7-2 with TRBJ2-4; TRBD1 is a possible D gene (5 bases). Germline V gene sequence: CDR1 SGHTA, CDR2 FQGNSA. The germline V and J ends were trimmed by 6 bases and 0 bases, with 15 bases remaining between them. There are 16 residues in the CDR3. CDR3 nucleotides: TGTGCCAGCAGTTTCAGACAGACCCTAGCCAAAAACATTCAGTACTTC. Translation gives CASSFRQTLAKNIQYF.

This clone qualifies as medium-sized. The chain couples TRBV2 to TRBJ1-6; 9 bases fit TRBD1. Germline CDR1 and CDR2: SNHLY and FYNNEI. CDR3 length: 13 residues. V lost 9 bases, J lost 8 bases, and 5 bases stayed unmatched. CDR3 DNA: TGTGCCAGTGAACAGGGGGCTGATTCACCCCTCCACTTT. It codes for CASEQGADSPLHF.

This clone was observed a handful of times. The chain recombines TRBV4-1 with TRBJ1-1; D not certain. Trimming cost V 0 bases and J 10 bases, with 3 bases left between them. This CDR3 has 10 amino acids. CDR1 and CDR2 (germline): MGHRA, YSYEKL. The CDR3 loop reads CASSQDGAFF. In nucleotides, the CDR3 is TGCGCCAGCAGCCAAGATGGAGCTTTCTTT.

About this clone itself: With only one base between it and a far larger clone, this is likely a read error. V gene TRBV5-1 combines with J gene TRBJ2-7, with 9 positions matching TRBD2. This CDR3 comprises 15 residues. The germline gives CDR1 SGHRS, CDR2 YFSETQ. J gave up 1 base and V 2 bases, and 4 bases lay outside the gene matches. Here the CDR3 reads CASSFSGGPSYEQYF. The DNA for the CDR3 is TGCGCCAGCAGCTTTAGCGGGGGCCCATCCTACGAGCAGTACTTC.

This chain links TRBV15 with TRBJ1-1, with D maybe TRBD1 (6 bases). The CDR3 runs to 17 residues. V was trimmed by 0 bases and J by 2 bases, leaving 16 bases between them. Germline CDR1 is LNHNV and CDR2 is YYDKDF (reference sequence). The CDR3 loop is CATSRDHSTGPNTEAFF. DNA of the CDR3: TGTGCCACCAGCAGAGATCATTCCACAGGGCCCAACACTGAAGCTTTCTTT.

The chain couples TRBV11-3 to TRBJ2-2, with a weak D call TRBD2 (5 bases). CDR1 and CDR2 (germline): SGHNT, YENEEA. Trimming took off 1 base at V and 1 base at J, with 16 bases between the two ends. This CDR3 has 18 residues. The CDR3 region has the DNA TGTGCCAGCAGCTTAGGACCCCTCGGGGATTGGAACACCGGGGAGCTGTTTTTT. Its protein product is CASSLGPLGDWNTGELFF.

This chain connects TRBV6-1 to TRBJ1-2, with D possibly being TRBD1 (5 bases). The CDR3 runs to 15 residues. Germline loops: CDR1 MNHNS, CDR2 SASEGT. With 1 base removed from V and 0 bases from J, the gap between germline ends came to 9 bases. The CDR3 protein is CASSEVGRTNYGYTF. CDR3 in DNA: TGTGCCAGCAGTGAAGTGGGGCGGACTAACTATGGCTACACCTTC.

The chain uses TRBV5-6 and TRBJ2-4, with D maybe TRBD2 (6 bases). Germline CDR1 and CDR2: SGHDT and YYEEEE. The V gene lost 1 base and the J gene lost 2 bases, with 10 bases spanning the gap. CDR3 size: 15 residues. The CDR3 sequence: CASSLWRDPKNIQYF. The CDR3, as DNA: TGTGCCAGCAGCTTGTGGCGGGACCCCAAAAACATTCAGTACTTC.

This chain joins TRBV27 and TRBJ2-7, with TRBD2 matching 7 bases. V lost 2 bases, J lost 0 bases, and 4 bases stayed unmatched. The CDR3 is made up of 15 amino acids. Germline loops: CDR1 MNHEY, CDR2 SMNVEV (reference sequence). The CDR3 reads CASSLRASGSYEQYF. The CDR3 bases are TGTGCCAGCAGTTTAAGGGCTAGCGGCTCCTACGAGCAGTACTTC.

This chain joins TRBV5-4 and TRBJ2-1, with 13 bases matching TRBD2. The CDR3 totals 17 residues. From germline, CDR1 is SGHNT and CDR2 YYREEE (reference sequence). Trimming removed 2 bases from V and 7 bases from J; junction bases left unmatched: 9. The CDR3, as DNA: TGTGCCAGCAGCTTTCCTCGACTAGCGGGAGGATATAATGAGCAGTTCTTC. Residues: CASSFPRLAGGYNEQFF.

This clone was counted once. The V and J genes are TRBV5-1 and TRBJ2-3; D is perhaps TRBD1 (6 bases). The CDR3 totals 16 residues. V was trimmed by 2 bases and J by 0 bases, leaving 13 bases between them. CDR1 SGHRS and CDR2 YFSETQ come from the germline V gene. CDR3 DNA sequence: TGCGCCAGCAGCTTACAACAGGGTCTGAGCACAGATACGCAGTATTTT. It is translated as CASSLQQGLSTDTQYF. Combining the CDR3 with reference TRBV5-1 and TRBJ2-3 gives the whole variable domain KAGVTQTPRYLIKTRGQQVTLSCSPISGHRSVSWYQQTPGQGLQFLFEYFSETQRNKGNFPGRFSGRQFSNSRSEMNVSTLELGDSALYLCASSLQQGLSTDTQYFGPGTRLTVL.

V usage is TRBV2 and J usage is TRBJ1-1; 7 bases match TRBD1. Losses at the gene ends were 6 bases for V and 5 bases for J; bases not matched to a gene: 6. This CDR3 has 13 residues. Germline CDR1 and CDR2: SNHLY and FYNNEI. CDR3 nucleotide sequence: TGTGCCAGCAGAGAGGGGGCGGGAACTGAAGCTTTCTTT. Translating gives CASREGAGTEAFF.

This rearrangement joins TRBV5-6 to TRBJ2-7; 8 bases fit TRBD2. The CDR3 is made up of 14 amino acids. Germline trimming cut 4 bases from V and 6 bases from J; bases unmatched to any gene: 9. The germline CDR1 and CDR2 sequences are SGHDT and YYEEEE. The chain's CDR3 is CASSLGLGAAEQYF. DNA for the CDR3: TGTGCCAGCAGCCTGGGACTAGGGGCCGCCGAGCAGTACTTC.

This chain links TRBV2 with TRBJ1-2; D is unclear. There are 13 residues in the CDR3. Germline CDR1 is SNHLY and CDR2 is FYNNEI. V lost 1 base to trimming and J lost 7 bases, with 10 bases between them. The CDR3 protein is CASSEVTAGGYTF. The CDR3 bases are TGTGCCAGCAGTGAAGTCACGGCGGGTGGCTACACCTTC. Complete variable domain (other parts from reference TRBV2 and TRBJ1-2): EPEVTQTPSHQVTQMGQEVILRCVPISNHLYFYWYRQILGQKVEFLVSFYNNEISEKSEIFDDQFSVERPDGSNFTLKIRSTKLEDSAMYFCASSEVTAGGYTFGSGTRLTVV.

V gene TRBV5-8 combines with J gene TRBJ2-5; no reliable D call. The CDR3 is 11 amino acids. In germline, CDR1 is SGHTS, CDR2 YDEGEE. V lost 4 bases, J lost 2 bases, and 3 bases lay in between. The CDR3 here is CASSGQETQYF. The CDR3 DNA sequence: TGTGCCAGCAGCGGACAAGAGACCCAGTACTTC.

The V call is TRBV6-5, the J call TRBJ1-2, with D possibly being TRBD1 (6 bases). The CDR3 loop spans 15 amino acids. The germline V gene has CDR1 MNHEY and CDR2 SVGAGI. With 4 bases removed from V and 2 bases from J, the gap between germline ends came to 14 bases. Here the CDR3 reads CASSLTRTANYGYTF. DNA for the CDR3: TGTGCCAGCAGTTTAACACGGACAGCAAACTATGGCTACACCTTC.

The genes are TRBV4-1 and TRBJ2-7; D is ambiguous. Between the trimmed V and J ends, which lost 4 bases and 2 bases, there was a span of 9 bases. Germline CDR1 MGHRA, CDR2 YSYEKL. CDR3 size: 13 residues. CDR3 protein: CASSLGPTYEQYF. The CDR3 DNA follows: TGCGCCAGCAGCCTAGGACCCACCTACGAGCAGTACTTC.

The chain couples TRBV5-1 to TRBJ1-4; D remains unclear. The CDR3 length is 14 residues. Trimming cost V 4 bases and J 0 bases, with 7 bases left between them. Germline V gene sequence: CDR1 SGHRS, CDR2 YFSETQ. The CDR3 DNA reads TGCGCCAGCAGCGAGGATACAACTAATGAAAAACTGTTTTTT. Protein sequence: CASSEDTTNEKLFF. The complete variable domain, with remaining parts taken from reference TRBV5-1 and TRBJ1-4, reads KAGVTQTPRYLIKTRGQQVTLSCSPISGHRSVSWYQQTPGQGLQFLFEYFSETQRNKGNFPGRFSGRQFSNSRSEMNVSTLELGDSALYLCASSEDTTNEKLFFGSGTQLSVL.

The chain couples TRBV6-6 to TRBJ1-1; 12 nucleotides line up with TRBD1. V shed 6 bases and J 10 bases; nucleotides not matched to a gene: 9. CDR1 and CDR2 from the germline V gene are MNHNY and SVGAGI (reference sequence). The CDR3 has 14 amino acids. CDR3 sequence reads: CASREGQGAPRAFF. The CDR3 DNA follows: TGTGCCAGCAGGGAGGGACAGGGGGCGCCTCGAGCTTTCTTT.

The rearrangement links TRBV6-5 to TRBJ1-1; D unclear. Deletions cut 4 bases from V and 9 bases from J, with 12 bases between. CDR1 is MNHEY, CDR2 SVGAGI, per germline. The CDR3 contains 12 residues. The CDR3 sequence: CASSLDKQKAFF. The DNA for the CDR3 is TGTGCCAGCAGTTTAGATAAACAGAAAGCTTTCTTT.

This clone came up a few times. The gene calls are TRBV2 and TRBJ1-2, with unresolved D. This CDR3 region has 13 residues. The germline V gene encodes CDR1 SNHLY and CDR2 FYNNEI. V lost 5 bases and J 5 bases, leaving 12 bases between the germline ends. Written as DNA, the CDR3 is TGTGCCAGCAGTAGCCAAGGTACTTATGGCTACACCTTC. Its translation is CASSSQGTYGYTF. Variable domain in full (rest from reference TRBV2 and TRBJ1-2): EPEVTQTPSHQVTQMGQEVILRCVPISNHLYFYWYRQILGQKVEFLVSFYNNEISEKSEIFDDQFSVERPDGSNFTLKIRSTKLEDSAMYFCASSSQGTYGYTFGSGTRLTVV.

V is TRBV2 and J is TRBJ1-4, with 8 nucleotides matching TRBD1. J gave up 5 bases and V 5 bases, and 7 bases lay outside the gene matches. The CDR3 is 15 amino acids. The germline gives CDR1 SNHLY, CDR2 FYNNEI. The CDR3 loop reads CASSYRQGRNEKLFF. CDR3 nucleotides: TGTGCCAGCAGTTACAGACAGGGGAGAAATGAAAAACTGTTTTTT.